The T cell receptor (beta chain) under discussion was sequenced for a study of regulatory T cells in long-lasting Graves disease. Study in general: Graves' patients, newly diagnosed, had taken antithyroid drugs under 3 months.

This clonotype appeared many times. The time point: newly diagnosed GD, antithyroid drugs for less than 3 months. Following extraction of RNA from PBMCs, that RNA was used to make the TCR library. The TCR beta library used iRepertoire HTBI primers with Arm-PCR amplification of CDR3. TCRdb redid the calling of the multiplex PCR reads with MiXCR, one entry per CDR3 protein. The top ten clones hold roughly 10% of a sample with almost 450,000 distinct CDR3 sequences, about a sixth of them seen once. These same data were also listed under a study on T cells in Graves' hyperthyroidism and ophthalmopathy. Per that paper: Exclusion followed for patients with uncontrolled infection, other autoimmune disease, pregnancy or lactation. Ophthalmopathy was identified by the model a median around 5.9 months ahead of onset.

The sequencing here drew on peripheral blood mononuclear cells (PBMCs), taken at new diagnosis, from a patient treated with antithyroid drugs. This receptor was taken from a woman aged 30 to 39 with Graves disease.

The CDR3 bases are TGTGCCAGCAGTATTGCCCGGGGCCACGACAGGCGCACAACTAATGAAAAACTGTTTTTT. Its protein is CASSIARGHDRRTTNEKLFF. V usage is TRBV28 and J usage is TRBJ1-4, with D perhaps matching TRBD1 (6 bases). This CDR3 is built from 20 residues. CDR1 is MDHEN and CDR2 is SYDVKM in the germline V gene. The V gene lost 5 bases and the J gene lost 0 bases, with 25 bases spanning the gap.